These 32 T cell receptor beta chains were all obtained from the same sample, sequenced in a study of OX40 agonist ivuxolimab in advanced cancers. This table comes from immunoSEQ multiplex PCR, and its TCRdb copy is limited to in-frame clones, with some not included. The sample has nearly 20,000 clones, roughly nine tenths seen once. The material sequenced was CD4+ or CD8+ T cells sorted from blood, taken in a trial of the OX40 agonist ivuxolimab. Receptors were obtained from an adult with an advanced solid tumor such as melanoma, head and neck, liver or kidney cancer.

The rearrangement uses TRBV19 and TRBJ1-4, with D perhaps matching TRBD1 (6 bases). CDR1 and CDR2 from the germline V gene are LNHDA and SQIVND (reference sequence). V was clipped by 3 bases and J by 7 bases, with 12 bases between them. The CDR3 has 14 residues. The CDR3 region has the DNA TGTGCCAGTAGTATTCGGGGGGCGGCTGAAAAACTGTTTTTT. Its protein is CASSIRGAAEKLFF.

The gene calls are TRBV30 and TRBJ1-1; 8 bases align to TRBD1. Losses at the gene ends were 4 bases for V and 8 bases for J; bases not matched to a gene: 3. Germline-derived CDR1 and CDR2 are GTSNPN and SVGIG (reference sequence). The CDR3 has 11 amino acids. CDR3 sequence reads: CAWNRDREAFF. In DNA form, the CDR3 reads TGTGCCTGGAATCGGGACAGGGAAGCTTTCTTT.

The CDR3 reads CASGLVQGGALGYTF. DNA for the CDR3: TGTGCTAGTGGTTTGGTACAGGGAGGGGCCTTAGGCTACACCTTC. V is TRBV12-5 and J is TRBJ1-2, with D tentatively TRBD1 (6 bases). V was cut by 0 bases and J by 8 bases, with 16 bases left in between. There are 15 residues in the CDR3. Germline values: CDR1 LGHNT, CDR2 FRNRAP.

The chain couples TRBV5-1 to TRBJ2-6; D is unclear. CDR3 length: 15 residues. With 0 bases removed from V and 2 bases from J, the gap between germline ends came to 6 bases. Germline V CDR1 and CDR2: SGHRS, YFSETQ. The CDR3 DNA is TGCGCCAGCAGCTTGGGGCAGCCTGGGGCCAACGTCCTGACTTTC. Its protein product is CASSLGQPGANVLTF. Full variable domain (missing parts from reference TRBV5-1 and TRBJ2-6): KAGVTQTPRYLIKTRGQQVTLSCSPISGHRSVSWYQQTPGQGLQFLFEYFSETQRNKGNFPGRFSGRQFSNSRSEMNVSTLELGDSALYLCASSLGQPGANVLTFGAGSRLTVL.

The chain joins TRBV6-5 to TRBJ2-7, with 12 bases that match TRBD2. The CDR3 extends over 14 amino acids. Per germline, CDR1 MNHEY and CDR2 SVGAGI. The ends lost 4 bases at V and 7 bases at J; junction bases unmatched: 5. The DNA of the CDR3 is TGTGCCAGCAGTTTCGGACTAGCGGGAAGGGAGCAGTACTTC. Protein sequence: CASSFGLAGREQYF.

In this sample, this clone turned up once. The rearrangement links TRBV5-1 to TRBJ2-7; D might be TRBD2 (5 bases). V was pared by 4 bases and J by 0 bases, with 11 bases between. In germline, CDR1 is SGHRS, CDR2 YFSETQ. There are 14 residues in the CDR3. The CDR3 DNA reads TGCGCCAGCAGCCTGGGGAGTAGCTCCTACGAGCAGTACTTC. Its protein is CASSLGSSSYEQYF.

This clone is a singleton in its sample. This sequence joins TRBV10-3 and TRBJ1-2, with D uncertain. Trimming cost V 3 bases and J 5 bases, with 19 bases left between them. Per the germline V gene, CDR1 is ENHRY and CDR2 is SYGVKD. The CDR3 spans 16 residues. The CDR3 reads CAISDPSGYNHYGYTF. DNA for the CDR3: TGTGCCATCAGTGACCCCAGTGGCTACAACCATTATGGCTACACCTTC.

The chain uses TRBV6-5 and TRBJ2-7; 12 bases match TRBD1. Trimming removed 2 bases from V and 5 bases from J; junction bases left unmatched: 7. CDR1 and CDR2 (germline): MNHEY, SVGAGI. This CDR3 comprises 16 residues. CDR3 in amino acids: CASSYQQGTGGNEQYF. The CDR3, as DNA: TGTGCCAGCAGTTACCAGCAGGGGACAGGGGGCAACGAGCAGTACTTC.

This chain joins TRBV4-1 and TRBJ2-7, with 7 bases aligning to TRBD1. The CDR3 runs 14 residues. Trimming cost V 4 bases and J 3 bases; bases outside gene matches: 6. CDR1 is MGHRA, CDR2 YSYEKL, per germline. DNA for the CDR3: TGCGCCAGCAGCCCCCGGGACAGAAACTACGAGCAGTACTTC. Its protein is CASSPRDRNYEQYF.

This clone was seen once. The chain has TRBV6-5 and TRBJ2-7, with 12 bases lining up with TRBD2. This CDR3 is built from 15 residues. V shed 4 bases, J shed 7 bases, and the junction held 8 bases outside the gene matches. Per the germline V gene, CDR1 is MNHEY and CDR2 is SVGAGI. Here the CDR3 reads CASSSRLAGAREQYF. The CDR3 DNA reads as TGTGCCAGCAGTTCCCGACTAGCGGGAGCCCGTGAGCAGTACTTC.

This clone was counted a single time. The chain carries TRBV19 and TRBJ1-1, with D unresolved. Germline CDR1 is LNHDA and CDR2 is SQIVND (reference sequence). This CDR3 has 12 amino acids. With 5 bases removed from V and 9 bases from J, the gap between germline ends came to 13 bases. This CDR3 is CASSLDPSKAFF. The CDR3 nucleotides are TGTGCCAGTAGTCTCGACCCCTCTAAAGCTTTCTTT. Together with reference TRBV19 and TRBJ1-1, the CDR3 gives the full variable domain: DGGITQSPKYLFRKEGQNVTLSCEQNLNHDAMYWYRQDPGQGLRLIYYSQIVNDFQKGDIAEGYSVSREKKESFPLTVTSAQKNPTAFYLCASSLDPSKAFFGQGTRLTVV.

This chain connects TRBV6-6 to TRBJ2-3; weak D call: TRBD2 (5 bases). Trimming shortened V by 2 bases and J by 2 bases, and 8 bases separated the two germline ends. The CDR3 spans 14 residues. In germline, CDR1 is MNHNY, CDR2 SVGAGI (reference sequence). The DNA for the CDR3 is TGTGCCAGCAGTTACACTAGTTCCACAGATACGCAGTATTTT. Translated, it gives CASSYTSSTDTQYF.

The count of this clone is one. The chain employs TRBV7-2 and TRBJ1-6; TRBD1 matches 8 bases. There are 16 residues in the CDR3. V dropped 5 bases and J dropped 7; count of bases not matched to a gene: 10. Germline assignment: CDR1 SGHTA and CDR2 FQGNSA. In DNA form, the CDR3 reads TGTGCCAGCAGCCGACAGGACAGGGCCAGGAATTCACCCCTCCACTTT. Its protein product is CASSRQDRARNSPLHF.

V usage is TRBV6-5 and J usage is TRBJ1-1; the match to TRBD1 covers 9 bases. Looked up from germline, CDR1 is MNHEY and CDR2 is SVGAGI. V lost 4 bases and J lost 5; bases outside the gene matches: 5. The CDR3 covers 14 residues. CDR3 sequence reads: CASSLRTGETEAFF. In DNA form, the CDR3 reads TGTGCCAGCAGTTTACGGACAGGGGAAACTGAAGCTTTCTTT.

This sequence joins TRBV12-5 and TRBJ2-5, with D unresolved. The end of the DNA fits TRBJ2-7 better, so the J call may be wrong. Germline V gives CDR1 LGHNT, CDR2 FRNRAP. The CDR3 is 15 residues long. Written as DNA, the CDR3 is TGTGCTAGTGGTTTACCTATAAGCGAGTTCTACGAGCAGTACTTC. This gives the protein CASGLPISEFYEQYF.

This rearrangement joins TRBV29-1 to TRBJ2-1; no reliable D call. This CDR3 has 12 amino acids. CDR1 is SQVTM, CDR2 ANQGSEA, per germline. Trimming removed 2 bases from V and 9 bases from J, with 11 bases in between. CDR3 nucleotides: TGCAGCGTTGAAAGGGTTGGCAGTGAGCAGTTCTTC. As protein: CSVERVGSEQFF.

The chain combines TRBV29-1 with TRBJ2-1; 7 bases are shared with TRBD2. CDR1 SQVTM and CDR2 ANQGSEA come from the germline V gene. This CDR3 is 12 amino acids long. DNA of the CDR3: TGCAGTAAACTAGCGCCTTACAATGAGCAGTTCTTC. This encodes CSKLAPYNEQFF.

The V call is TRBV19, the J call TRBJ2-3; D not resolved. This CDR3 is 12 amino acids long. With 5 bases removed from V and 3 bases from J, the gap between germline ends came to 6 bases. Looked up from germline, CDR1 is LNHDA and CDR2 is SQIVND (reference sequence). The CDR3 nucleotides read TGTGCCAGTAGTCAAGAAACAGATACGCAGTATTTT. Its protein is CASSQETDTQYF.

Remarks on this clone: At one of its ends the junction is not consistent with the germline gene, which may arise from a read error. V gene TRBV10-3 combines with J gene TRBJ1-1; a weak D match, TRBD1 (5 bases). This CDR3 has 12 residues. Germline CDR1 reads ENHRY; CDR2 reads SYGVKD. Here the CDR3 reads CVISRGTAEAFF. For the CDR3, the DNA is TGTGTCATCAGTCGGGGGACGGCTGAAGCTTTCTTT.

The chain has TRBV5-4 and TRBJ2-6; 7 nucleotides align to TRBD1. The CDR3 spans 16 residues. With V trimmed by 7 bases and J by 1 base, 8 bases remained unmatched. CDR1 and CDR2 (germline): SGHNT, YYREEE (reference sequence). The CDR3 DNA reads TGTGCCAGCGGAACAGGGGCCGGTTCTGGGGCCAACGTCCTGACTTTC. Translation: CASGTGAGSGANVLTF.

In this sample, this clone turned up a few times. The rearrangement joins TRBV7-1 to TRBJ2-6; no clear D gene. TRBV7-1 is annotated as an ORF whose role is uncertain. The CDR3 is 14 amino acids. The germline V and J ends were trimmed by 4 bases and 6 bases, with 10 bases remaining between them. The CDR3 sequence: CASSLVGSANVLTF. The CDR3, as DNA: TGTGCCAGCAGCTTAGTCGGGTCGGCCAACGTCCTGACTTTC.

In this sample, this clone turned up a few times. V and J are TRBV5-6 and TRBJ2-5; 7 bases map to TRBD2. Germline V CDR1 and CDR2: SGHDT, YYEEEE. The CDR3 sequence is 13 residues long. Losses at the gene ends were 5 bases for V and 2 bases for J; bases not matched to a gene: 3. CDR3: CASRREGQETQYF. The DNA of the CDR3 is TGTGCCAGCAGGAGGGAGGGGCAAGAGACCCAGTACTTC.

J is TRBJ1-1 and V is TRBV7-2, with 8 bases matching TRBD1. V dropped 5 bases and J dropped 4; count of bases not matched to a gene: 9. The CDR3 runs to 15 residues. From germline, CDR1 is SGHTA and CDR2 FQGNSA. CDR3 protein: CASSERTGTITEAFF. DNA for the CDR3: TGTGCCAGCAGCGAGAGGACAGGGACTATCACTGAAGCTTTCTTT.

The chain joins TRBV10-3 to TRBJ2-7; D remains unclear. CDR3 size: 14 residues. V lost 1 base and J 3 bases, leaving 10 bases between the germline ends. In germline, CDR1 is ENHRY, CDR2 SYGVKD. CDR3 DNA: TGTGCCATCAGTGAGTATCCGGCAGACTACGAGCAGTACTTC. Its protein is CAISEYPADYEQYF.

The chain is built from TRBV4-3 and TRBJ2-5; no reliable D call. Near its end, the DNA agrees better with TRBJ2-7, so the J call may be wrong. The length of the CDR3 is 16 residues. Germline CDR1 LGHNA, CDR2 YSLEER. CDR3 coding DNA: TGCGCCAGCAGCCAAGGGCTCGGTAGGGCCCCTTACGAGCAGTACTTC. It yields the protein CASSQGLGRAPYEQYF.

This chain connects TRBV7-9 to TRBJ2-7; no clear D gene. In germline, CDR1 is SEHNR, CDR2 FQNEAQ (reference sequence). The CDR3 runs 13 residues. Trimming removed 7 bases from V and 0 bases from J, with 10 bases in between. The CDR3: CASTPISSYEQYF. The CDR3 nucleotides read TGTGCCAGCACCCCCATTAGCTCCTACGAGCAGTACTTC.

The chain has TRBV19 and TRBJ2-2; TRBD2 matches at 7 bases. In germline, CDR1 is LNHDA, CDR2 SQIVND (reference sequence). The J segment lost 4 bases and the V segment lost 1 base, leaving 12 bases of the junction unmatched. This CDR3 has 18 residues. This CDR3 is CASSIAGLAGAGTGELFF. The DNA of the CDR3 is TGTGCCAGTAGTATAGCCGGCCTTGCGGGAGCGGGCACCGGGGAGCTGTTTTTT. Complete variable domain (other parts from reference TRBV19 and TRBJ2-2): DGGITQSPKYLFRKEGQNVTLSCEQNLNHDAMYWYRQDPGQGLRLIYYSQIVNDFQKGDIAEGYSVSREKKESFPLTVTSAQKNPTAFYLCASSIAGLAGAGTGELFFGEGSRLTVL.

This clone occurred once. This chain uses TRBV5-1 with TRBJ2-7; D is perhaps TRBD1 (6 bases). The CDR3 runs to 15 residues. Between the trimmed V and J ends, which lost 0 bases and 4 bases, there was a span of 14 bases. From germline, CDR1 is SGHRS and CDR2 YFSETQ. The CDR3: CASSLGWGRVYEQYF. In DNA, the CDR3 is TGCGCCAGCAGCTTGGGATGGGGGCGTGTATACGAGCAGTACTTC.

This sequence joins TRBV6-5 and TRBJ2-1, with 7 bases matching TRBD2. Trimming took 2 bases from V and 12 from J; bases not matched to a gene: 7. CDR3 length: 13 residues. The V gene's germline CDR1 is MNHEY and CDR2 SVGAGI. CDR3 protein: CASSYLTSHGQFF. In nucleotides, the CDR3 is TGTGCCAGCAGTTACCTGACTAGCCATGGGCAGTTCTTC.

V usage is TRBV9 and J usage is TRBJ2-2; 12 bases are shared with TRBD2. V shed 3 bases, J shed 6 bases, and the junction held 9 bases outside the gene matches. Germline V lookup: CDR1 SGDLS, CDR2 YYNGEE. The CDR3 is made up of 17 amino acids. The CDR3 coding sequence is TGTGCCAGCAGCGCGTTCCTAGCGGGAGGGGGACCCGGGGAGCTGTTTTTT. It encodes CASSAFLAGGGPGELFF. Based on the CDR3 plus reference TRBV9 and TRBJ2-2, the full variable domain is DSGVTQTPKHLITATGQRVTLRCSPRSGDLSVYWYQQSLDQGLQFLIQYYNGEERAKGNILERFSAQQFPDLHSELNLSSLELGDSALYFCASSAFLAGGGPGELFFGEGSRLTVL.

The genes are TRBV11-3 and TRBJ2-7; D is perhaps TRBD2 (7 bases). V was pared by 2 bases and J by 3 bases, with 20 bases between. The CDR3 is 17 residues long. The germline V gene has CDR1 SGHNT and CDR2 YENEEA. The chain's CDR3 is CASSLRRGATGSYEQYF. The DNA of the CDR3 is TGTGCCAGCAGCTTACGCCGGGGGGCTACAGGGAGCTACGAGCAGTACTTC.

The CDR3 spells CASSVYRTGKVGTGELFF. Here the CDR3 DNA reads TGTGCCAGCAGCGTATACAGGACAGGGAAAGTGGGCACCGGGGAGCTGTTTTTT. V usage is TRBV9 and J usage is TRBJ2-2, with 8 positions matching TRBD1. V lost 1 base, J lost 4 bases, and 12 bases stayed unmatched. CDR3 length: 18 amino acids. Germline assignment: CDR1 SGDLS and CDR2 YYNGEE.